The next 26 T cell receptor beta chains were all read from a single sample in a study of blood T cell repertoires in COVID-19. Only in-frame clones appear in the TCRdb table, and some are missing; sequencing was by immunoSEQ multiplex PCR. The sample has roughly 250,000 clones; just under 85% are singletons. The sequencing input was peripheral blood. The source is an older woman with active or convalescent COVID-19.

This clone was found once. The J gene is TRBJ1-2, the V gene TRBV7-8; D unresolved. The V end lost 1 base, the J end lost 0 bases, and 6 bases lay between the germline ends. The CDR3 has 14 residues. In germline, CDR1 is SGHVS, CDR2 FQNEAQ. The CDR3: CASSLGAANYGYTF. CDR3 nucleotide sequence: TGTGCCAGCAGCTTAGGGGCAGCTAACTATGGCTACACCTTC.

The CDR3: CATSDLPGVAGANTGELFF. The CDR3 nucleotides read TGTGCCACCAGTGACCTACCCGGAGTAGCGGGAGCAAACACCGGGGAGCTGTTTTTT. J is TRBJ2-2 and V is TRBV24-1, with 9 bases aligning to TRBD2. J was trimmed by 2 bases and V by 4 bases; bases with no gene match: 13. Germline-derived CDR1 and CDR2 are KGHDR and SFDVKD. There are 19 residues in the CDR3.

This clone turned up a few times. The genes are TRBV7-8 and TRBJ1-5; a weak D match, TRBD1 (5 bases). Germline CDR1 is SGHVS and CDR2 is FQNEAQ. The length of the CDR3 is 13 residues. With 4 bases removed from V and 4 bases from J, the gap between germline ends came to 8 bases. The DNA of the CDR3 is TGTGCCAGCAGCTCCGACAGAAATCAGCCCCAGCATTTT. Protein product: CASSSDRNQPQHF.

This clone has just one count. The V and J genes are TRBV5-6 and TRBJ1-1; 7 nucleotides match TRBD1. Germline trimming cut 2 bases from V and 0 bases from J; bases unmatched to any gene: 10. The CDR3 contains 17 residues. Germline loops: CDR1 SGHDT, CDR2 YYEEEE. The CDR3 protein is CASSFLPGTDMNTEAFF. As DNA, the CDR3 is TGTGCCAGCAGCTTCCTCCCCGGGACAGACATGAACACTGAAGCTTTCTTT.

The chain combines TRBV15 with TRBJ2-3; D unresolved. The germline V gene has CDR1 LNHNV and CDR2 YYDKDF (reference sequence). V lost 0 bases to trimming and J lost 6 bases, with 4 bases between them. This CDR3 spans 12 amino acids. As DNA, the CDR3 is TGTGCCACCAGCAGAGATGAGGATACGCAGTATTTT. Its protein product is CATSRDEDTQYF. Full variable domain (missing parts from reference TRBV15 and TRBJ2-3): DAMVIQNPRYQVTQFGKPVTLSCSQTLNHNVMYWYQQKSSQAPKLLFHYYDKDFNNEADTPDNFQSRRPNTSFCFLDIRSPGLGDTAMYLCATSRDEDTQYFGPGTRLTVL.

CDR3 region: CASSDPGSGGETQYF. The CDR3 region has the DNA TGCGCCAGCAGTGACCCCGGGTCAGGGGGAGAGACCCAGTACTTC. The V call is TRBV10-1, the J call TRBJ2-5; 7 bases fit TRBD1. Germline V CDR1 and CDR2: WNHNN, SYGVQD (reference sequence). CDR3 size: 15 residues. The V segment lost 3 bases and the J segment 4 bases; nucleotides outside the gene matches: 8.

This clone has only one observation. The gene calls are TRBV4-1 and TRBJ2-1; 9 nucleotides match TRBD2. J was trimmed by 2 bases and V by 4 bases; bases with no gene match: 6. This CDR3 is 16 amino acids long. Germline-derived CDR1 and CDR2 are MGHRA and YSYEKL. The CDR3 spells CASSRYSGRTYNEQFF. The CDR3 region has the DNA TGCGCCAGCAGCCGCTATAGCGGGAGAACCTACAATGAGCAGTTCTTC.

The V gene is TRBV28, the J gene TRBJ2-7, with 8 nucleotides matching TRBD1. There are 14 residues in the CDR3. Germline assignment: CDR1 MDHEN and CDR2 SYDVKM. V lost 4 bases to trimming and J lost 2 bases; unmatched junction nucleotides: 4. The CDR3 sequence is CASSSTDRAYEQYV. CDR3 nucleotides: TGTGCCAGCAGTTCGACGGACAGGGCCTACGAGCAGTACGTC.

CDR3 nucleotides: TGCGCCAGCAGCCAGGGAACAGGGGGCTTCGAGACTGAAGCTTTCTTT. Its translation: CASSQGTGGFETEAFF. The V call is TRBV4-1, the J call TRBJ1-1, with 9 bases identical to TRBD1. The germline gives CDR1 MGHRA, CDR2 YSYEKL. After removal of 3 bases from V and 5 bases from J, the junction contained 10 bases not matched to a gene. This CDR3 region has 16 residues.

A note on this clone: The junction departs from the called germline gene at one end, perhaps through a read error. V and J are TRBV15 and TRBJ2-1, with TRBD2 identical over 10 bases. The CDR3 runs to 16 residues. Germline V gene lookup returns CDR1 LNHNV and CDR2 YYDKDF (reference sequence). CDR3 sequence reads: CATSRDQLAGNNELFF. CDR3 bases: TGTGCCACCAGCAGAGATCAACTAGCGGGAAACAATGAGCTGTTCTTC.

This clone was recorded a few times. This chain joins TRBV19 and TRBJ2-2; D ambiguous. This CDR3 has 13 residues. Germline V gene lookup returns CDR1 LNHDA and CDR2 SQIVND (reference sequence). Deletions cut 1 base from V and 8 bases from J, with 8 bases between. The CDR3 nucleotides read TGTGCCAGTAGTATAGGATTGAGGGGGGAGCTGTTTTTT. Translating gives CASSIGLRGELFF.

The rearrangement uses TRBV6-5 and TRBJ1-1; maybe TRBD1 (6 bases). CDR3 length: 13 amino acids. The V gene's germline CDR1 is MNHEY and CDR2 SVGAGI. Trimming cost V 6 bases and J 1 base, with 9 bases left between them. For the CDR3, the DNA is TGTGCCAGCAGCCTGACAGGGAACACTGAAGCTTTCTTT. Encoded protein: CASSLTGNTEAFF.

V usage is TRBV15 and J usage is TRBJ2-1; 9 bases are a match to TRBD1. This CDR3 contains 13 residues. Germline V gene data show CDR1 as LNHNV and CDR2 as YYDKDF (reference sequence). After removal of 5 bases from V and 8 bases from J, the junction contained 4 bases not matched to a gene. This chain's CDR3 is CATSGDRVDEQFF. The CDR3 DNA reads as TGTGCCACCAGCGGGGACAGGGTGGATGAGCAGTTCTTC.

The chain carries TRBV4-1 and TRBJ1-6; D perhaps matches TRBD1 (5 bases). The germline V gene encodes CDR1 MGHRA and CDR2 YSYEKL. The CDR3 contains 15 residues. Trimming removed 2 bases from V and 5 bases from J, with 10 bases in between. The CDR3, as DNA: TGCGCCAGCAGCCAAAATTTCAGGGATAATTCACCCCTCCACTTT. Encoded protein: CASSQNFRDNSPLHF.

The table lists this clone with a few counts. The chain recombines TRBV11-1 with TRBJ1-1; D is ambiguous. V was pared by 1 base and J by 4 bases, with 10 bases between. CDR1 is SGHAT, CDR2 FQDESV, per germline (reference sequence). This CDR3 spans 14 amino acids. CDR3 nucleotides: TGTGCCAGCAGCTTAGAACCGGTGTTCACTGAAGCTTTCTTT. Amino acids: CASSLEPVFTEAFF.

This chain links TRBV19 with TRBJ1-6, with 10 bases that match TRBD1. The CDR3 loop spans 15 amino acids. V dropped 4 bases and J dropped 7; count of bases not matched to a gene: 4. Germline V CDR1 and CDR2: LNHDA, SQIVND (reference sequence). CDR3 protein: CASSRDRGRNSPLHF. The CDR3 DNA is TGTGCCAGTAGTAGGGACAGGGGTAGGAATTCACCCCTCCACTTT. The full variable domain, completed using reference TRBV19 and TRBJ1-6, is DGGITQSPKYLFRKEGQNVTLSCEQNLNHDAMYWYRQDPGQGLRLIYYSQIVNDFQKGDIAEGYSVSREKKESFPLTVTSAQKNPTAFYLCASSRDRGRNSPLHFGNGTRLTVT.

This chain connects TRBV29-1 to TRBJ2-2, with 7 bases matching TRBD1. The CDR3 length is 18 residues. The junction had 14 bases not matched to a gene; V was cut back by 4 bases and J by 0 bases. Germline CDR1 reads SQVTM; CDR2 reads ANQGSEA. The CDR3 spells CSVVVQVPGQSNTGELFF. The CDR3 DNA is TGCAGCGTTGTCGTCCAAGTACCGGGACAGTCGAACACCGGGGAGCTGTTTTTT.

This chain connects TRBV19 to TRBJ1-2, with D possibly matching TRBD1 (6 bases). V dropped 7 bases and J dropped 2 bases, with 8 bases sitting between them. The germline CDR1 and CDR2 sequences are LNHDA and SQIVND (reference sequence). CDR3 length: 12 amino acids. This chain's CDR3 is CASTGENYGYTF. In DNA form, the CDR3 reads TGTGCCAGTACAGGGGAAAACTATGGCTACACCTTC.

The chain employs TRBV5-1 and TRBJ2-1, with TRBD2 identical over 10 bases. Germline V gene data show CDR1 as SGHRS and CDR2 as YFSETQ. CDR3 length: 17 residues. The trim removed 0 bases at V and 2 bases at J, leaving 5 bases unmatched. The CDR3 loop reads CASSLVSSGGPYNEQFF. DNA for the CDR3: TGCGCCAGCAGCTTGGTCTCTAGCGGGGGCCCCTACAATGAGCAGTTCTTC.

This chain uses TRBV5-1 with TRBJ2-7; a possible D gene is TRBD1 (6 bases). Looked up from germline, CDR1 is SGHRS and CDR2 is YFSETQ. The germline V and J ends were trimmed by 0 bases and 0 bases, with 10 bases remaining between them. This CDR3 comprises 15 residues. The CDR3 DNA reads TGCGCCAGCAGCTTGGAGGGACAAAGCTCCTACGAGCAGTACTTC. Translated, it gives CASSLEGQSSYEQYF.

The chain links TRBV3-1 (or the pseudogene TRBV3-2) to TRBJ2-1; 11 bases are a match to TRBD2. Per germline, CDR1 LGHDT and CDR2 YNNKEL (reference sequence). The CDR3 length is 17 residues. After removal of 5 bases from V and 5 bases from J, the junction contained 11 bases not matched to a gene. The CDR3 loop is CASSVRRGSGGDNEQFF. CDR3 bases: TGTGCCAGCAGCGTCCGCCGGGGTAGCGGGGGGGACAATGAGCAGTTCTTC.

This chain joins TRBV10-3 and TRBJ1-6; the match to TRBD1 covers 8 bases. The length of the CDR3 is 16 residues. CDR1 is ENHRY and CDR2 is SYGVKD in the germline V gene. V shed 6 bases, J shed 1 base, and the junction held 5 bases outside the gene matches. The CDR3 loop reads CAIRDGQGSYNSPLHF. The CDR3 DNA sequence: TGTGCCATCAGAGACGGACAGGGATCCTATAATTCACCCCTCCACTTT.

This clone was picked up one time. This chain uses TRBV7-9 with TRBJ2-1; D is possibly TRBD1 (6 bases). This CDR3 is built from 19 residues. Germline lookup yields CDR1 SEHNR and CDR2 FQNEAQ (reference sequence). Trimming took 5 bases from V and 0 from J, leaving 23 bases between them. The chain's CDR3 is CASSHRVGGPRSSYNEQFF. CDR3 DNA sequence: TGTGCCAGCAGCCACAGGGTTGGCGGGCCCCGGAGCTCCTACAATGAGCAGTTCTTC.

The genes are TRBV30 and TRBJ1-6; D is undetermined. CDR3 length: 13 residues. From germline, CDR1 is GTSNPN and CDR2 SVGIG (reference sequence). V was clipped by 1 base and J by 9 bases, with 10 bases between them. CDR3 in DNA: TGTGCCTGGAGTGATGGAGTTAGTTCACCCCTCCACTTT. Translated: CAWSDGVSSPLHF.

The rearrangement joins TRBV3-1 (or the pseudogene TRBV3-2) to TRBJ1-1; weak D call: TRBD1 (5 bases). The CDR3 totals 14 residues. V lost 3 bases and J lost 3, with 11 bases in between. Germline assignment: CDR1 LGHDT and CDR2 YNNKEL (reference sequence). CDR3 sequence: CASSHRSGDTEAFF. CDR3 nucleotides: TGTGCCAGCAGCCACAGATCGGGGGACACTGAAGCTTTCTTT.

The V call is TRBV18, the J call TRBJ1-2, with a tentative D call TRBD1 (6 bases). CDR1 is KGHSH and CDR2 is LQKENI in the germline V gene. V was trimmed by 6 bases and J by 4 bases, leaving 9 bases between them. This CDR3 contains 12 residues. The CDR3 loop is CASSLTGYGYTF. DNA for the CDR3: TGTGCCAGCTCGCTGACAGGCTATGGCTACACCTTC.